This T cell receptor (beta chain) was recovered during a study of vaccination and CD4 T cells after COVID-19. Study overall: Control cultures received a CEFX pool, an HIV-1 Nef pool, or no peptide.

Study-wide points: The appearance of a median around 90% of reactive clones in convalescent patients occurred only post-vaccination.

As for treatment: roughly ten-day PBMC culture with coronavirus spike peptide pools or control peptides (ViraFEST assay). This clonotype appeared a single time. What it recognizes is unknown. The CDR3 has 16 residues. With 1 base clipped from V and 5 bases from J, the junction kept 4 bases outside the gene matches. Germline loops: CDR1 LNHNV, CDR2 YYDKDF (reference sequence). The Oncomine TCR Beta short-read assay was what sequenced the DNA obtained from cultured CD4+ T cells. TCRdb re-called the PCR reads with MiXCR, one entry per CDR3 protein. Of approximately 7,600 distinct CDR3 sequences in the sample, less than 85% were seen once.

The chain carries TRBV15 and TRBJ2-5; 13 nucleotides agree with TRBD2. Specimen: CD4+ T cells from blood, cultured in vitro. This sequence originates from a human donor who had recovered from COVID-19. The CDR3, as DNA: TGTGCCACCAGCAGAGGGACTAGCGGGAGTGGGGAGACCCAGTACTTC. Translation: CATSRGTSGSGETQYF.